These T cell receptor beta chains were read from a single sample in a study of blood T cell repertoires in COVID-19. Clones were read by immunoSEQ multiplex PCR, and TCRdb kept only the in-frame ones, dropping some. The top ten hold roughly 9% of the sample, which has 170,000 or so clones, about nine tenths seen once. The specimen was PBMCs or T cells enriched from blood (not recorded which). These receptors all stem from a woman in her late teens or twenties who had recovered from COVID-19. CDR3s include the opening cysteine and the closing phenylalanine or tryptophan. D genes are given only for firm matches. Clone size is not always given. Where it is, it says once, few, many or a class for expanded clones.

>once|TRBJ2-7|TRBV28|TRBD2
TGTGCGACAGGGGGGACTAGCGGGAGGGTCCTCTACGAGCAGTACTTC
CATGGTSGRVLYEQYF
>-|TRBJ1-2|TRBV19|-
TGTGCCAGTAGTACTACCGGGTCCCAATATGGCTACACCTTC
CASSTTGSQYGYTF
>-|TRBJ2-7|TRBV28|-
TGTGCCAGCAGTTTCGACAGGGAGGTCCACGAGCAGTACTTC
CASSFDREVHEQYF
>-|TRBJ2-3|TRBV6-2/TRBV6-3|TRBD2
TGTGCCAGCAGCCAATCCGGGACTAGGATAGTAGGGGACACAGATACGCAGTATTTT
CASSQSGTRIVGDTDTQYF
>-|TRBJ1-5|TRBV6-2/TRBV6-3|-
TGTGCCAGCAGTTACGAGGGAGGGCGGGCTCAGCCCCAGCATTTT
CASSYEGGRAQPQHF
>-|TRBJ2-5|TRBV4-1|-
TGCGCCAGCACCCCCCGGTCGGCGACAGTGCTCCAAGAGACCCAGTACTTC
CASTPRSATVLQETQYF
>once|TRBJ1-6|TRBV28|-
TGTGCCAGCAGCCCACGACAGAATAATTCACCCCTCCACTTT
CASSPRQNNSPLHF
>-|TRBJ2-7|TRBV19|TRBD1
TGTGCCAGTTCACGGCAGGGGGTAGAGGAGCCCTACGAGCAGTACTTC
CASSRQGVEEPYEQYF
>-|TRBJ1-1|TRBV21-1|-
TGTGCCAGCAGCCCATGGGGGGACAGGAACACTGAAGCTTTCTTT
CASSPWGDRNTEAFF
>-|TRBJ1-2|TRBV5-1|-
TGCGCCAGCAGCTTGGCGTCGCGGGATCCCGCCACCTTC
CASSLASRDPATF
>-|TRBJ2-7|TRBV30|-
TGTGCCTGGAGTGTACAGGGTGGGCCCTACGAGCAGTACTTC
CAWSVQGGPYEQYF
>-|TRBJ1-1|TRBV5-1|-
TGCGCCAGCAGCCCTAGGACGGGGGGCGGAGCTGAAGCTTTCTTT
CASSPRTGGGAEAFF
>-|TRBJ1-2|TRBV30|-
TGTGCCTGGAAATGGGGAGCTGGCTACACCTTC
CAWKWGAGYTF
>-|TRBJ1-3|TRBV19|TRBD1
TGTGCCAGTACCGAAACAGGGGACAACGGAAACACCATATATTTT
CASTETGDNGNTIYF
>many|TRBJ1-6|TRBV28|TRBD1
TGTGCCACCCACCCCTCGGGGACAGGGGGTTCACCCCTCCACTTT
CATHPSGTGGSPLHF
>-|TRBJ1-5|TRBV24-1|-
TGTGCCACCAGTGAAACCCTAAATCAGCCCCAGCATTTT
CATSETLNQPQHF
>-|TRBJ2-3|TRBV9|-
TGTGCCAGCAGCCCCCCAGCGAGCACAGATACGCAGTATTTT
CASSPPASTDTQYF
>-|TRBJ1-5|TRBV18|-
TGTGCCAGCTCACCAGAGACGGGTTTGCAGCCCCAGCATTTT
CASSPETGLQPQHF
>-|TRBJ2-7|TRBV7-6|-
TGTGCCAGCAGCTTAGCGATGCGACAGAGCTCCTACGAGCAGTACTTC
CASSLAMRQSSYEQYF
>-|TRBJ2-7|TRBV28|-
TGTGCCAGCTCTAGAACGCAACTTTTAATTTCCTACGAGCAGTACTTC
CASSRTQLLISYEQYF
>-|TRBJ1-2|TRBV11-2|TRBD1
TGTGCCAGCAGCTTAACCAAACAGGGGGGGTCTGGCTACACCTTC
CASSLTKQGGSGYTF
>-|TRBJ2-7|TRBV5-4|TRBD2
TGTGCCAGCAGCCGAATAGCGGGAGGAGGGTACGAGCAGTACTTC
CASSRIAGGGYEQYF
>-|TRBJ1-2|TRBV7-9|-
TGTGCCAGCAGCTTAGGCGGAGGCTACACCTTC
CASSLGGGYTF
>-|TRBJ1-3|TRBV5-8|-
TGTGCCAGCAGGCCAGGACAACGGGGAAACACCATATATTTT
CASRPGQRGNTIYF
>-|TRBJ2-2|TRBV13|-
TGTGCCAGCAGCTTAGGGCAGGAGAACACCGGGGAGCTGTTTTTT
CASSLGQENTGELFF
>few|TRBJ2-5|TRBV5-1|-
TGCGCCAGCAGCTTGCAGACAGGCCTGGGGGAGACCCAGTACTTC
CASSLQTGLGETQYF
>-|TRBJ2-5|TRBV25-1|TRBD1
TGTGCCAGCAGTCACCGGACAGGAGACCAAGAGACCCAGTACTTC
CASSHRTGDQETQYF
>-|TRBJ2-3|TRBV25-1|TRBD2
TGTGCCAGCAGTGGTCTAGCGGGGGGTGGAGGAGATACGCAGTATTTT
CASSGLAGGGGDTQYF
>-|TRBJ2-1|TRBV29-1|TRBD2
TGCAGCGTTGGTCCTCTAGCGGGATACAATGAGCAGTTCTTC
CSVGPLAGYNEQFF